Listed below are T cell receptor beta chains from one sample, sequenced in a study of control samples from healthy donors and cancer patients. Produced via immunoSEQ multiplex PCR; TCRdb's table is partial and in-frame only. The sample holds 100,000 or so clones, about 90% seen once. Sequenced input: blood. The receptors here all came from a woman between 18 and 29 years old in good health. Both conserved end residues are part of each CDR3. The D gene is left open where the match is weak. Clone size is shown for a subset of rows, as once, few, many or a class of expanded clone.

D gene: -; J gene: TRBJ2-1; clone size: -; V gene: TRBV7-2; CDR3 DNA: TGTGCCAGCAGCTTTAGTACCAATGAGCAGTTCTTC; CDR3 protein: CASSFSTNEQFF
D gene: TRBD1; J gene: TRBJ2-1; clone size: -; V gene: TRBV5-1; CDR3 DNA: TGCGCCAGCAGCCCGGACAGGGTTCTGCGTGAGCAGTTCTTC; CDR3 protein: CASSPDRVLREQFF
D gene: TRBD2; J gene: TRBJ2-5; clone size: -; V gene: TRBV10-1; CDR3 DNA: TGCGCCAGCAGTTCAGGCCTAGCGGGAGGTCAAGAGACCCAGTACTTC; CDR3 protein: CASSSGLAGGQETQYF
D gene: -; J gene: TRBJ1-1; clone size: -; V gene: TRBV27; CDR3 DNA: TGTGCCAGCAGTGGTCAATCGGGGGGGAGGACTGAAGCTTTCTTT; CDR3 protein: CASSGQSGGRTEAFF
D gene: -; J gene: TRBJ2-7; clone size: -; V gene: TRBV30; CDR3 DNA: TGTGCCTGGAGTGTATTTGGGACGAGCTACGAGCAGTACTTC; CDR3 protein: CAWSVFGTSYEQYF
D gene: TRBD1; J gene: TRBJ1-5; clone size: -; V gene: TRBV19; CDR3 DNA: TGTGCCAGCCGAACCCACAGGGGAGGCAATCAGCCCCAGCATTTT; CDR3 protein: CASRTHRGGNQPQHF
D gene: TRBD2; J gene: TRBJ2-1; clone size: -; V gene: TRBV4-1; CDR3 DNA: TGCGCCAGCAGCCAAGTCCCGGGACTAGCGGGGGGGCCTTACAATGAGCAGTTCTTC; CDR3 protein: CASSQVPGLAGGPYNEQFF
D gene: -; J gene: TRBJ2-7; clone size: -; V gene: TRBV19; CDR3 DNA: TGTGCCAGTAGTATATGGCCGGTGGGGGAGCAGTACTTC; CDR3 protein: CASSIWPVGEQYF
D gene: TRBD2; J gene: TRBJ2-1; clone size: -; V gene: TRBV19; CDR3 DNA: TGTGCCAGTAGCGGGGGTATCGGACTAGGACGCGAAAATGAGCAGTTCTTC; CDR3 protein: CASSGGIGLGRENEQFF
D gene: TRBD2; J gene: TRBJ2-1; clone size: -; V gene: TRBV7-9; CDR3 DNA: TGTGCCAGCAGCCCCCGCTTTGCGGGGGAGAATGAGCAGTTCTTC; CDR3 protein: CASSPRFAGENEQFF
D gene: -; J gene: TRBJ1-3; clone size: -; V gene: TRBV6-1; CDR3 DNA: TGTGCCAGCAGTGAACAACCGAGCCCAACTGGAAACACCATATATTTT; CDR3 protein: CASSEQPSPTGNTIYF
D gene: -; J gene: TRBJ2-1; clone size: -; V gene: TRBV10-3; CDR3 DNA: TGTGCCAGTGCCGGGATTTTGGCGACTGAGCAGTTCTTC; CDR3 protein: CASAGILATEQFF
D gene: -; J gene: TRBJ1-3; clone size: -; V gene: TRBV19; CDR3 DNA: TGTGCGAGTCAGCAGGGCTCTGGAAACACCATATATTTT; CDR3 protein: CASQQGSGNTIYF
D gene: -; J gene: TRBJ1-3; clone size: -; V gene: TRBV5-6; CDR3 DNA: TGTGCCAGCAGCCTGTGGAGGAGGAGCTCTGGAAACACCATATATTTT; CDR3 protein: CASSLWRRSSGNTIYF
D gene: -; J gene: TRBJ2-7; clone size: few; V gene: TRBV6-6; CDR3 DNA: TGTGCCAGCAGTACAGGGTGGGACTACGAGCAGTACTTC; CDR3 protein: CASSTGWDYEQYF
D gene: TRBD1; J gene: TRBJ2-2; clone size: -; V gene: TRBV11-2; CDR3 DNA: TGTGCCAGCACCCTATTCACCGGGACAGGGTTTTCCGGGGAGCTGTTTTTT; CDR3 protein: CASTLFTGTGFSGELFF
D gene: -; J gene: TRBJ1-3; clone size: -; V gene: TRBV7-9; CDR3 DNA: TGTGCCAGCAGCCCACCCAGAGGGGCCCCAGGGCAGGCTGGAAACACCATATATTTT; CDR3 protein: CASSPPRGAPGQAGNTIYF
D gene: TRBD2; J gene: TRBJ2-7; clone size: -; V gene: TRBV5-1; CDR3 DNA: TGCGCCAGCAGCTTGGCTAGCGGGGGGGCCTACGAGCAGTACTTC; CDR3 protein: CASSLASGGAYEQYF
D gene: -; J gene: TRBJ2-5; clone size: -; V gene: TRBV2; CDR3 DNA: TGTGCCAGCAGCCAAGAGACCCAGTACTTC; CDR3 protein: CASSQETQYF
D gene: TRBD2; J gene: TRBJ2-1; clone size: -; V gene: TRBV19; CDR3 DNA: TGTGCCAGTAGTATAGATAAAACCGGGACTAGTAGGGGCAATGAGCAGTTCTTC; CDR3 protein: CASSIDKTGTSRGNEQFF
D gene: -; J gene: TRBJ2-7; clone size: once; V gene: TRBV29-1; CDR3 DNA: TGCAGCGTTAAGGACAGCCTCTGGGAGCAGTACTTC; CDR3 protein: CSVKDSLWEQYF
D gene: -; J gene: TRBJ1-2; clone size: -; V gene: TRBV28; CDR3 DNA: TGTGCCAGCACCGGGTCTCCCCGGGACTATGGCTACACCTTC; CDR3 protein: CASTGSPRDYGYTF
D gene: -; J gene: TRBJ2-7; clone size: -; V gene: TRBV19; CDR3 DNA: TGTGCCAGCCGAGGGGAGAGAGGAACCAGCTCCTACGAGCAGTACTTC; CDR3 protein: CASRGERGTSSYEQYF
D gene: -; J gene: TRBJ1-1; clone size: -; V gene: TRBV28; CDR3 DNA: TGTGCCAGCAGTTATAGCACTGAAGCTTTCTTT; CDR3 protein: CASSYSTEAFF
D gene: TRBD1; J gene: TRBJ1-6; clone size: -; V gene: TRBV9; CDR3 DNA: TGTGCCAGCAGCCTTCGACAGGGGAGGTCACCCCTCCACTTT; CDR3 protein: CASSLRQGRSPLHF
D gene: -; J gene: TRBJ2-7; clone size: once; V gene: TRBV7-3; CDR3 DNA: TGTGCCAGCAGCCCCTCTAGGGTGTCTGGCGAGCAGTACTTC; CDR3 protein: CASSPSRVSGEQYF
D gene: -; J gene: TRBJ2-1; clone size: -; V gene: TRBV19; CDR3 DNA: TGTGCCAGTAGTATAGGGGGAGGTGGTGAGCAGTTCTTC; CDR3 protein: CASSIGGGGEQFF
D gene: TRBD2; J gene: TRBJ2-1; clone size: few; V gene: TRBV9; CDR3 DNA: TGTGCCAGCAGCGTAGACGGACTAGCGGGAGTTCGGAATGAGCAGTTCTTC; CDR3 protein: CASSVDGLAGVRNEQFF